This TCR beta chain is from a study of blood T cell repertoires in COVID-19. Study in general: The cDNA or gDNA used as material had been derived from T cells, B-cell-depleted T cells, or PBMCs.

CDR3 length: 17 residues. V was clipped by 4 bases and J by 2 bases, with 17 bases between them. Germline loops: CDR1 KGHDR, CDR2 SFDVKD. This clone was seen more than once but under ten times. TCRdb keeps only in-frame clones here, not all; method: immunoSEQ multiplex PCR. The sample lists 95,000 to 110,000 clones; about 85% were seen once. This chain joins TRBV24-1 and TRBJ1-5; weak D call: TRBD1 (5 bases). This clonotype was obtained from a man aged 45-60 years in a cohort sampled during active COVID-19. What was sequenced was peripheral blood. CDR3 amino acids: CATSDPSTGGGNQPQHF. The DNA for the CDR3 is TGTGCCACCAGTGACCCGAGCACAGGAGGGGGCAATCAGCCCCAGCATTTT.